This record concerns one T cell receptor beta chain sequence. Its specificity is unknown. Germline V gene lookup returns CDR1 LNHDA and CDR2 SQIVND (reference sequence). V dropped 5 bases and J dropped 2 bases, with 10 bases sitting between them. This CDR3 spans 14 amino acids. The sample belongs to a study of T cell responses to AZD1222 COVID-19 vaccine. Sequenced by immunoSEQ multiplex PCR; TCRdb stores in-frame clones only, minus some. The sample carries roughly 120,000 clones, over 75% recorded once. Points from the study as a whole: Increases in Spike-specific TCR breadth and depth were seen after two AZD1222 doses. AZD1222 recipients seropositive at baseline numbered only six. Donor demographics were predominantly white British with a female majority; clonal diversity may be underestimated.

The sequencing used peripheral blood, collected on day 0 of MenACWY control vaccination. This chain links TRBV19 with TRBJ1-5, with D maybe TRBD1 (5 bases). This TCR was recovered from an adult in good health. The CDR3, as DNA: TGTGCCAGTAGTCCTCGACAGCGCAATCAGCCCCAGCATTTT. Encoded protein: CASSPRQRNQPQHF.